The following is a T cell receptor beta chain sequence with its context. Antigen: not known. Source study methods: Filtering of immunoSEQ junctional sequences could not match full-length read filtering. The assay was immunoSEQ multiplex PCR, and TCRdb's table has in-frame clones only and misses some. That table gives V, J and clone size, and the DNA gave D and trimming. The data hold a few million clones, with just under 95% observed a single time. The data stem from a study of shared clonotypes between healthy human individuals. The study, taken as a whole, reports: Of the naive CD4 clonotypes, around 5% were shared across a handful of donors.

V was pared by 5 bases and J by 5 bases, with 9 bases between. Germline V gene sequence: CDR1 MNHEY, CDR2 SVGAGI. The CDR3 extends over 12 amino acids. Only Caucasian adults living in Nashville, Tennessee served as donors. A CD45RA+ naive subset and a CD45RA-negative memory subset were split from CD4+ cells. The chain carries TRBV6-5 and TRBJ2-5; D uncertain. The clonotype was recovered from a man between 18 and 29 years old in good health. Some clones in this sample may be carry-over from other donors' samples. The sequenced sample consisted of naive CD4+ T cells from PBMCs. Subset in this sample: CD45RA+ positively selected. The CDR3 region is CASSADGETQYF. The DNA for the CDR3 is TGTGCCAGCAGTGCCGATGGGGAGACCCAGTACTTC.